What follows are 14 T cell receptor beta chains derived from one specimen sequenced in a study of CD8 T cells in Susac syndrome. Random hexamers were used to reverse transcribe roughly 0.45 to 1 ug of RNA. Each CDR3 protein is one row after TCRdb ran MiXCR on the immunoSEQ multiplex PCR reads. Of some 180,000 distinct CDR3 sequences in the sample, around 90% were seen once. Sequencing used CD4+ T cells from PBMCs. These receptors were obtained from a human donor with Susac syndrome.

This chain links TRBV20-1 with TRBJ2-1; D is uncertain. The CDR3 spans 13 residues. Germline lookup yields CDR1 DFQATT and CDR2 SNEGSKA (reference sequence). Trimming took 1 base from V and 8 from J, leaving 12 bases between them. The CDR3 loop reads CSARVQALDEQFF. CDR3 bases: TGCAGTGCTAGAGTCCAGGCGCTCGATGAGCAGTTCTTC.

The chain joins TRBV9 to TRBJ2-7, with 10 bases lining up with TRBD1. Germline V CDR1 and CDR2: SGDLS, YYNGEE. J lost 2 bases, V lost 6 bases, and 5 bases had no gene match. This CDR3 is 14 amino acids long. CDR3 sequence reads: CASNAGQGAYEQYF. The CDR3 DNA is TGTGCCAGCAACGCTGGACAGGGGGCCTACGAGCAGTACTTC.

The chain employs TRBV20-1 and TRBJ1-3; D gene ambiguous. The germline V and J ends were trimmed by 4 bases and 0 bases, with 13 bases remaining between them. There are 15 residues in the CDR3. Germline CDR1 and CDR2: DFQATT and SNEGSKA (reference sequence). The CDR3 loop is CSAISFSSSGNTIYF. The CDR3 nucleotides are TGCAGTGCTATAAGTTTTTCGAGCTCTGGAAACACCATATATTTT.

The J gene is TRBJ2-7, the V gene TRBV20-1, with D hard to call. This CDR3 is 15 amino acids long. The germline V gene has CDR1 DFQATT and CDR2 SNEGSKA (reference sequence). V dropped 1 base and J dropped 2 bases, with 15 bases sitting between them. CDR3 sequence (DNA): TGCAGTGCTAGAGCCCCCCTAGACTTTACCTACGAGCAGTACTTC. Its translation: CSARAPLDFTYEQYF.

The count of this clonotype is one. The chain uses TRBV5-1 and TRBJ2-1; tentatively, D is TRBD1 (6 bases). The germline gives CDR1 SGHRS, CDR2 YFSETQ. CDR3 length equals 15 residues. Trimming removed 4 bases from V and 0 bases from J, with 11 bases in between. The CDR3 reads CASSPLDSSYNEQFF. CDR3 sequence (DNA): TGCGCCAGCAGCCCGCTGGACAGCTCCTACAATGAGCAGTTCTTC.

The chain employs TRBV25-1 and TRBJ1-1; D remains ambiguous. The CDR3 has 12 amino acids. Germline V gene data show CDR1 as MGHDK and CDR2 as SYGVNS. V was clipped by 6 bases and J by 4 bases, with 9 bases between them. CDR3 sequence (DNA): TGTGCCAGCAGACGGAGTGGCACTGAAGCTTTCTTT. This gives the protein CASRRSGTEAFF.

The V and J genes are TRBV3-1 and TRBJ2-5, with 7 bases identical to TRBD2. The junction had 12 bases not matched to a gene; V was cut back by 1 base and J by 4 bases. The CDR3 covers 17 residues. Per the germline V gene, CDR1 is LGHDT and CDR2 is YNNKEL (reference sequence). The CDR3 sequence is CASSQGFLERGGETQYF. The CDR3 DNA reads as TGTGCCAGCAGCCAAGGCTTCTTAGAGCGGGGAGGAGAGACCCAGTACTTC.

The chain links TRBV6-6 to TRBJ1-4; D is undetermined. Germline CDR1 reads MNHNY; CDR2 reads SVGAGI (reference sequence). V shed 4 bases and J shed 3 bases, with 9 bases lying between them. This CDR3 is built from 14 residues. DNA for the CDR3: TGTGCCAGCAGTTTGTCACAGTCTAATGAAAAACTGTTTTTT. The encoded protein is CASSLSQSNEKLFF.

This clonotype was recorded once. The rearrangement joins TRBV7-9 to TRBJ2-7; D call uncertain. The germline CDR1 and CDR2 sequences are SEHNR and FQNEAQ (reference sequence). Between the trimmed V and J ends, which lost 2 bases and 1 base, there was a span of 9 bases. This CDR3 has 14 residues. CDR3 amino acids: CASSLMDGSYEQYF. The DNA for the CDR3 is TGTGCCAGCAGCTTAATGGACGGATCCTACGAGCAGTACTTC.

The chain recombines TRBV7-9 with TRBJ1-3; D not certain. Trimming pared 6 bases from V and 9 bases from J, leaving 24 bases between. Germline V CDR1 and CDR2: SEHNR, FQNEAQ (reference sequence). The CDR3 is 16 residues long. This CDR3 is CASRPKNSGPKGTIYF. Written as DNA, the CDR3 is TGTGCCAGCAGGCCCAAGAACAGCGGACCCAAGGGCACCATATATTTT.

The genes are TRBV10-2 and TRBJ1-1; 7 bases are a match to TRBD1. The CDR3 is 14 amino acids. With 7 bases clipped from V and 5 bases from J, the junction kept 10 bases outside the gene matches. Germline loops: CDR1 WSHSY, CDR2 SAAADI. The CDR3 sequence: CASKISDRVTEAFF. CDR3 in DNA: TGCGCCAGCAAAATCAGTGACAGGGTGACTGAAGCTTTCTTT.

The gene calls are TRBV6-1 and TRBJ2-3; 11 bases fit TRBD2. The CDR3 is 15 amino acids. V lost 6 bases to trimming and J lost 1 base; unmatched junction nucleotides: 3. The germline V gene encodes CDR1 MNHNS and CDR2 SASEGT. The CDR3 bases are TGTGCCAGCAGACTAGCGGGGGAGGGCACAGATACGCAGTATTTT. Its protein product is CASRLAGEGTDTQYF.

This sequence joins TRBV12-3 or TRBV12-4 and TRBJ2-7; 9 positions match TRBD1. Trimming removed 1 base from V and 2 bases from J; junction bases left unmatched: 6. This CDR3 comprises 16 residues. The CDR3 DNA reads TGTGCCAGCAGTTTAGGCGGGACAGGGAACCCCTACGAGCAGTACTTC. Its translation is CASSLGGTGNPYEQYF.

The CDR3, as DNA: TGTGCCAGCAGTTACTCGAAGGGGTCCCATCGAGTAGATACGCAGTATTTT. Residues: CASSYSKGSHRVDTQYF. The chain joins TRBV6-5 to TRBJ2-3, with TRBD1 as a possible D gene (5 bases). The CDR3 loop spans 17 amino acids. The germline V and J ends were trimmed by 0 bases and 5 bases, with 18 bases remaining between them. Germline CDR1 is MNHEY and CDR2 is SVGAGI.